This TCR beta chain was sequenced during a study of blood T cell repertoires in COVID-19. Trimming took 6 bases from V and 6 from J; bases not matched to a gene: 4. CDR1 is SGHTA, CDR2 FQGNSA, per germline. CDR3 length equals 12 residues. The data were produced by immunoSEQ multiplex PCR, yet TCRdb's version contains in-frame clones alone and is incomplete. The table has over 150,000 clones, 85% seen once. The clonotype originates from a man between 35 and 55 years old with acute or convalescent COVID-19. Sequenced sample: peripheral blood. The rearrangement joins TRBV7-2 to TRBJ1-1; TRBD1 aligns across 7 bases. The CDR3 coding sequence is TGTGCCAGCAGGACAGGGTATTCTGAAGCTTTCTTT. It yields the protein CASRTGYSEAFF.